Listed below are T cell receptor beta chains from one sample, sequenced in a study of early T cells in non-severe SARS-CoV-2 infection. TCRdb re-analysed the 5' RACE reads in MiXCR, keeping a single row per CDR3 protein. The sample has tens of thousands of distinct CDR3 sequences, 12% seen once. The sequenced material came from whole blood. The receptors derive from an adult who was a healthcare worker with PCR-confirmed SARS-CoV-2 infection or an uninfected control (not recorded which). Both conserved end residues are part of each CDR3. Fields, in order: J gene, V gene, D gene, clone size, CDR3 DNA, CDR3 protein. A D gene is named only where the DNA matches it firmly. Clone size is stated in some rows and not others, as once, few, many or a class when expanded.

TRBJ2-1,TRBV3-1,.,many,TGTGCCAGCAGCCAAGCTCGACCCAATGAGCAGTTCTTC,CASSQARPNEQFF
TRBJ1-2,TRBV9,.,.,TGTGCCAGCAGCCCCACGGAGGGGGATGGCTACACCTTC,CASSPTEGDGYTF
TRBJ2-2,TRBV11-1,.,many,TGTGCCAGCAGCTTAAGGCAGACCACCGGGGAGCTGTTTTTT,CASSLRQTTGELFF
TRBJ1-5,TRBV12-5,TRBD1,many,TGTGCTAGTGGTTTGGGCCCGGGACAGGGTGGAGTAAGCAATCAGCCCCAGCATTTT,CASGLGPGQGGVSNQPQHF
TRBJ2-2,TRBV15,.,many,TGTGCCACCAGCAGAGATCCTCCAGGTGGGGAACCGAACACCGGGGAGCTGTTTTTT,CATSRDPPGGEPNTGELFF
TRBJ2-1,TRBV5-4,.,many,TGTGCCAGCAGCCAAACTAGCTCCTCCTACAATGAGCAGTTCTTC,CASSQTSSSYNEQFF
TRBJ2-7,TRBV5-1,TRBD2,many,TGCGCCAGCAGCTTGAGGTTCGGGACTAGTATCCACGAGCAGTACTTC,CASSLRFGTSIHEQYF
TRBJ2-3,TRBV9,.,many,TGTGCCAGCAGCGTAGGACTCGAGAGAGCAGATACGCAGTATTTT,CASSVGLERADTQYF
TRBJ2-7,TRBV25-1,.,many,TGTGCCAGCAGCCAGGGCCTATACTCCTACGAGCAGTACTTC,CASSQGLYSYEQYF
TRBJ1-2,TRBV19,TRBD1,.,TGTGCCACCAGGGACAGGGCCCACGGTGGCTATGGCTACACCTTC,CATRDRAHGGYGYTF
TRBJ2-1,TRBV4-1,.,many,TGCGCCAGCAGCCAGGATGAGGCGGGCGGCTCCTACAATGAGCAGTTCTTC,CASSQDEAGGSYNEQFF
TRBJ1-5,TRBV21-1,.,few,TGTGCCAGCAGCAAAGAGTTCTTATCCAGGAACAATCAGCCCCAGCATTTT,CASSKEFLSRNNQPQHF
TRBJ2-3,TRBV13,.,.,TGTGCCAGCAGCATACGGGACTTCCTAGAGGCAGATACGCAGTATTTT,CASSIRDFLEADTQYF
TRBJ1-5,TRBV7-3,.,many,TGTGCCAGCAGCTTAACTTCCGGTCAGCCCCAGCATTTT,CASSLTSGQPQHF
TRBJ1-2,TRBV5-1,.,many,TGCGCCAGCAGCTTGTGGCAGACTTCGGGCTACACCTTC,CASSLWQTSGYTF
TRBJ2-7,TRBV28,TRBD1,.,TGTGCCAGCAGTTCCGCGGACAGGATAACCTACGAGCAGTACTTC,CASSSADRITYEQYF
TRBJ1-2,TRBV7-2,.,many,TGTGCCAGCAGCTCCATATCCACCGCCGGTGGCTACACCTTC,CASSSISTAGGYTF
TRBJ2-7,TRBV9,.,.,TGTGCCAGCAGCGTCGGCCTAGCCGGCGAGCAGTACTTC,CASSVGLAGEQYF
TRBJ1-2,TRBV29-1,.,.,TGCAGCGCCCGGACAGCCCAAAATGGCTACACCTTC,CSARTAQNGYTF
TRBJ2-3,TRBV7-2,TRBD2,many,TGTGCCAGCAGCGCTAGCGGGACAGATACGCAGTATTTT,CASSASGTDTQYF
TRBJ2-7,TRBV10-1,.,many,TGCGCCAGCAGTGACGGCTACGAGCAGTACTTC,CASSDGYEQYF
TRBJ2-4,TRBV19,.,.,TGTGCCAGTAGTATTCACGGCGAGTGGAACATTCAGTACTTC,CASSIHGEWNIQYF
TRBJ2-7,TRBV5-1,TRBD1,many,TGCGCCAGCAGCAATACAGGGGCTTATGAGGGCGAGCAGTACTTC,CASSNTGAYEGEQYF
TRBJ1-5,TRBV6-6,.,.,TGTGCCAGCAATGAGGCGGGACGGTATAGCAATCAGCCCCAGCATTTT,CASNEAGRYSNQPQHF
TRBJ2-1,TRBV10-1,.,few,TGCGCCAGCAGTGAGTCTGCGGGTGAGCAGTTCTTC,CASSESAGEQFF